This is a list of T cell receptor beta chains from one sample in a study of shared clonotypes between healthy human individuals. Using immunoSEQ multiplex PCR, the repertoire was profiled, and TCRdb retains in-frame clones only, with some absent. The sample lists 1,100,000 or so clones; around 82% were seen once. What was sequenced was memory CD4+ T cells from PBMCs. These receptors came from a man in his late teens or twenties in good health. Some clones in this sample may be carry-over from other donors' samples. Each CDR3 is given without its conserved first and last residue. Each record gives: V gene, J gene, CDR3 protein.

V: TRBV6-6; J: TRBJ2-7; CDR3: ASSYPGEGEQY
V: TRBV7-7; J: TRBJ2-7; CDR3: ASSPQEASGEQY
V: TRBV6-6; J: TRBJ1-1; CDR3: ASRSSGERNTEAF
V: TRBV7-2; J: TRBJ2-5; CDR3: ASSLGVSGETQY
V: TRBV7-7; J: TRBJ2-5; CDR3: ASSFGLAGEGETQY
V: TRBV5-1; J: TRBJ2-3; CDR3: ASSVPRERELDTQY
V: TRBV5-5; J: TRBJ1-3; CDR3: ASSLNFGNTIY
V: TRBV5-1; J: TRBJ2-7; CDR3: ASSRYGAAYEQY
V: TRBV10-2; J: TRBJ2-1; CDR3: ASSGLAGGNEQF
V: TRBV30; J: TRBJ1-5; CDR3: AWRVGSGQPQH
V: TRBV5-5; J: TRBJ1-5; CDR3: ASSFSGTGSRSQH
V: TRBV6-5; J: TRBJ2-5; CDR3: ASSYGRGLLETQY
V: TRBV4-2; J: TRBJ2-6; CDR3: ASSQFPPPANVLT
V: TRBV30; J: TRBJ2-1; CDR3: AWSGSGFKEQF
V: TRBV18; J: -; CDR3: ASSPGREYNEQF
V: TRBV14; J: TRBJ2-5; CDR3: ASSQPRTQY
V: TRBV29-1; J: TRBJ2-5; CDR3: SATSGRYEGETQY
V: TRBV9; J: TRBJ1-1; CDR3: ASSGEGAGDTEAF
V: TRBV28; J: TRBJ2-2; CDR3: ASSLLRNTGELF
V: TRBV25-1; J: TRBJ2-5; CDR3: ASSESLFTHIQETQY
V: TRBV4-1; J: TRBJ1-2; CDR3: ASSQVPDNYGYT
V: TRBV9; J: TRBJ2-7; CDR3: ASSVGSGTGDGEQY
V: TRBV4-1; J: TRBJ1-3; CDR3: ASSQTGALGNTIY
V: TRBV5-4; J: TRBJ2-5; CDR3: ASSAVGEETQY
V: TRBV9; J: TRBJ2-1; CDR3: ASSVAGGPLEQF
V: TRBV20-1; J: TRBJ1-1; CDR3: SALRNTEAF
V: TRBV5-1; J: TRBJ2-5; CDR3: ASSGQGADTQY
V: TRBV29-1; J: TRBJ1-1; CDR3: SAGLLNTEAF
V: TRBV6-6; J: TRBJ1-1; CDR3: ASSQREARNTEAF
V: TRBV28; J: TRBJ2-3; CDR3: ASRSTSGTDTQY
V: TRBV21-1; J: TRBJ1-5; CDR3: ASSKSGWDSKVGSNQPQH
V: TRBV6-1; J: TRBJ2-7; CDR3: ASNTGGGGRYEQY
V: TRBV28; J: TRBJ2-7; CDR3: ASSFGRHSYEQY
V: TRBV4-3; J: TRBJ1-5; CDR3: ASSQETGGGNQPQH